One sample yielded the 19 T cell receptor beta chains listed below, sequenced in a study of response to subunit inactivated influenza vaccine. TCRdb passed the RT-PCR reads through MiXCR, listing each CDR3 protein once. The repertoire holds roughly 780,000 distinct CDR3 sequences, less than 20% seen once, with around 9.9% in the top ten. Sequenced material: PBMCs from blood, taken roughly 5 days after vaccination. These receptors originate from a man aged 45-65 years who received an inactivated influenza vaccine.

The genes are TRBV6-5 and TRBJ2-3; 11 nucleotides match TRBD1. After removal of 4 bases from V and 8 bases from J, the junction contained 5 bases not matched to a gene. Germline V gives CDR1 MNHEY, CDR2 SVGAGI. CDR3 length: 14 residues. In nucleotides, the CDR3 is TGTGCCAGCAGTTCCGGGACAGGGGGATTTACGCAGTATTTT. It codes for CASSSGTGGFTQYF.

This clonotype was seen a handful of times. The chain employs TRBV28 and TRBJ2-7, with 11 nucleotides matching TRBD2. Per the germline V gene, CDR1 is MDHEN and CDR2 is SYDVKM. This CDR3 contains 16 residues. V shed 6 bases and J 2 bases; nucleotides not matched to a gene: 9. The CDR3 loop reads CASRAPFSGRAYEQYF. The CDR3 bases are TGTGCCAGCAGGGCTCCCTTTAGCGGGAGGGCCTACGAGCAGTACTTC.

In this sample, this clonotype turned up a few times. The chain links TRBV6-1 to TRBJ2-5; either TRBD1 or TRBD2 may fit D (5 bases each). The germline gives CDR1 MNHNS, CDR2 SASEGT. This CDR3 is 15 amino acids long. V was clipped by 2 bases and J by 0 bases, with 10 bases between them. CDR3 coding DNA: TGTGCCAGCAGTGAACGGGACGGGTACCAAGAGACCCAGTACTTC. Its translation is CASSERDGYQETQYF.

The genes are TRBV6-1 and TRBJ1-6; D possibly corresponds to TRBD1 (5 bases). V was trimmed by 6 bases and J by 10 bases, leaving 16 bases between them. Germline CDR1 is MNHNS and CDR2 is SASEGT. The length of the CDR3 is 14 residues. CDR3: CASSGPSGGSPLHF. The CDR3 DNA reads TGTGCCAGCAGCGGGCCCTCTGGGGGGTCACCCCTCCACTTT.

This sequence joins TRBV28 and TRBJ2-1; TRBD1 matches 7 bases. V lost 6 bases, J lost 13 bases, and 9 bases stayed unmatched. This CDR3 contains 12 residues. CDR1 is MDHEN and CDR2 is SYDVKM in the germline V gene. The CDR3 sequence is CASRGDGQVQFF. CDR3 coding DNA: TGTGCCAGCAGGGGTGATGGACAGGTTCAGTTCTTC.

This chain joins TRBV19 and TRBJ2-2; D possibly matches TRBD1 or TRBD2 (5 bases each). V lost 6 bases and J 7 bases, leaving 18 bases between the germline ends. Per the germline V gene, CDR1 is LNHDA and CDR2 is SQIVND (reference sequence). The length of the CDR3 is 15 residues. CDR3 loop: CASSPSRGAIGELFF. The CDR3 bases are TGTGCCAGTAGCCCCTCGAGAGGGGCTATCGGGGAGCTGTTTTTT.

The chain employs TRBV5-1 and TRBJ2-7; D call uncertain. This CDR3 comprises 14 residues. With 0 bases removed from V and 6 bases from J, the gap between germline ends came to 13 bases. Germline CDR1 is SGHRS and CDR2 is YFSETQ. The CDR3, as DNA: TGCGCCAGCAGCTTGGAAACTACCTGGGGCGAGCAGTACTTC. Translated, it gives CASSLETTWGEQYF.

The chain recombines TRBV15 with TRBJ2-4; TRBD2 might be the D (6 bases). Trimming took off 5 bases at V and 4 bases at J, with 12 bases between the two ends. The CDR3 has 14 amino acids. Germline-derived CDR1 and CDR2 are LNHNV and YYDKDF (reference sequence). CDR3 region: CATSARGNKNIQYF. The CDR3 DNA follows: TGTGCCACCAGCGCGCGGGGTAATAAAAACATTCAGTACTTC.

In its sample, this clonotype was seen a few times. V is TRBV20-1 and J is TRBJ1-1; D ambiguous. CDR1 and CDR2 from the germline V gene are DFQATT and SNEGSKA (reference sequence). V lost 6 bases, J lost 6 bases, and 17 bases lay in between. The CDR3 length is 13 residues. The CDR3 protein is CSAQPRGRAEAFF. The CDR3 DNA reads TGCAGTGCCCAACCCCGGGGAAGGGCTGAAGCTTTCTTT.

The chain joins TRBV20-1 to TRBJ2-5, with D uncertain. The germline V and J ends were trimmed by 0 bases and 9 bases, with 11 bases remaining between them. The CDR3 extends over 12 amino acids. CDR1 DFQATT and CDR2 SNEGSKA come from the germline V gene (reference sequence). As DNA, the CDR3 is TGCAGTGCTAGAGAGTCGCACCGGGCCCAGTACTTC. Protein sequence: CSARESHRAQYF.

Ten or more counts support this clonotype. V is TRBV20-1 and J is TRBJ2-7; 8 nucleotides agree with TRBD2. Germline CDR1 is DFQATT and CDR2 is SNEGSKA (reference sequence). V was clipped by 2 bases and J by 5 bases; unmatched bases: 11. The CDR3 is 15 residues long. The CDR3, as DNA: TGCAGTGCTAGAAGCCCACGGGAGGGCCTCAACGAGCAGTACTTC. Its protein product is CSARSPREGLNEQYF.

The CDR3 sequence is CASSLIPPANVLTF. CDR3 in DNA: TGTGCCAGCAGTTTAATCCCTCCGGCCAACGTCCTGACTTTC. The V and J genes are TRBV6-5 and TRBJ2-6; D remains ambiguous. In germline, CDR1 is MNHEY, CDR2 SVGAGI. Trimming shortened V by 4 bases and J by 6 bases, and 10 bases separated the two germline ends. The CDR3 is 14 amino acids.

This clonotype was detected a few times. CDR3 nucleotides: TGTGCCAGCAGCTTAGAACAGAACTACGAGCAGTACTTC. Residues: CASSLEQNYEQYF. The J gene is TRBJ2-7, the V gene TRBV7-2; D is unresolved. In germline, CDR1 is SGHTA, CDR2 FQGNSA. The CDR3 is made up of 13 amino acids. Trimming took 1 base from V and 3 from J, leaving 7 bases between them.

Concerning this clonotype itself: A much more abundant neighbour one base away suggests this may be a read error. This chain connects TRBV7-2 to TRBJ2-7; tentatively, D is TRBD1 (5 bases). The CDR3 loop spans 13 amino acids. Trimming removed 3 bases from V and 3 bases from J, with 9 bases in between. CDR1 and CDR2 from the germline V gene are SGHTA and FQGNSA. CDR3: CASSFGHRYEQYF. DNA for the CDR3: TGTGCCAGCAGCTTCGGACACCGCTACGAGCAGTACTTC.

The V gene is TRBV4-2, the J gene TRBJ2-2; D is undetermined. Germline CDR1 is LGHNA and CDR2 is YNFKEQ. CDR3 length: 13 amino acids. V was cut by 0 bases and J by 11 bases, with 10 bases left in between. The CDR3 coding sequence is TGTGCCAGCAGCCAAGAGCCGGGTTTAGAGCTGTTTTTT. It codes for CASSQEPGLELFF.

This clonotype was found a few times. The chain carries TRBV4-3 and TRBJ2-3; D gene uncertain. The V end was cut by 0 bases, the J end by 0 bases, with 7 bases between. The CDR3 is 15 residues long. The germline V gene has CDR1 LGHNA and CDR2 YSLEER. CDR3 in DNA: TGCGCCAGCAGCCAAGATCCGATTAGCACAGATACGCAGTATTTT. This encodes CASSQDPISTDTQYF.

The rearrangement joins TRBV7-9 to TRBJ1-1; D is unresolved. Germline V lookup: CDR1 SEHNR, CDR2 FQNEAQ (reference sequence). CDR3 size: 14 residues. Trimming left V 4 bases short and J 1 base short, with 10 bases between. CDR3 nucleotides: TGTGCCAGCAGCTCGATACAAGCGAACACTGAAGCTTTCTTT. It codes for CASSSIQANTEAFF.

This clonotype was seen a few times. This chain connects TRBV20-1 to TRBJ2-7; 7 nucleotides line up with TRBD2. Losses at the gene ends were 3 bases for V and 4 bases for J; bases not matched to a gene: 9. In germline, CDR1 is DFQATT, CDR2 SNEGSKA (reference sequence). The CDR3 spans 14 residues. The CDR3 is CSARGGSGGYEQYF. The CDR3 DNA reads TGCAGTGCTAGGGGCGGGAGCGGTGGTTACGAGCAGTACTTC.

This clonotype was counted a few times. The chain employs TRBV7-2 and TRBJ1-2; D perhaps matches TRBD1 (6 bases). CDR3 size: 17 residues. Germline V gives CDR1 SGHTA, CDR2 FQGNSA. The V end lost 0 bases, the J end lost 4 bases, and 18 bases lay between the germline ends. CDR3 region: CASSLAYINTGSYGYTF. CDR3 bases: TGTGCCAGCAGCTTAGCCTACATTAACACAGGGAGCTATGGCTACACCTTC. The whole variable domain, filled in from reference TRBV7-2 and TRBJ1-2, reads GAGVSQSPSNKVTEKGKDVELRCDPISGHTALYWYRQSLGQGLEFLIYFQGNSAPDKSGLPSDRFSAERTGGSVSTLTIQRTQQEDSAVYLCASSLAYINTGSYGYTFGSGTRLTVV.